The clone carrying this T cell receptor (beta chain) occurred many times. Its cognate antigen is unknown. The PCR ran on 60 Vbeta and 13 Jbeta primers. TCRdb keeps only in-frame clones here, not all; method: immunoSEQ multiplex PCR. Among 130,000 to 150,000 clones listed, approximately 71% were seen once. This sample stems from a study of cytomegalovirus exposure and HLA in healthy donors. V lost 0 bases and J lost 0, with 6 bases in between. Looked up from germline, CDR1 is MRHNA and CDR2 is SNTAGT. This CDR3 is built from 15 residues. Study-level points and caveats: A further, later analysis showed that HLA-associated TCR beta chains (compared with equally common others) were more clonally expanded. Reported findings show TCR beta sequences accurately forecast HLA-A and HLA-B alleles in most subjects. In a later analysis, at a false discovery rate of 0.05, fewer than 20,000 TCR beta sequences were associated with HLA alleles.

This chain connects TRBV6-4 to TRBJ2-1; D gene unclear. The receptor comes from a woman aged 45 to 65 in good health and CMV-seronegative. Input material: PBMCs. The CDR3 protein is CASSDSAGSYNEQFF. CDR3 DNA: TGTGCCAGCAGTGACTCGGCAGGCTCCTACAATGAGCAGTTCTTC.